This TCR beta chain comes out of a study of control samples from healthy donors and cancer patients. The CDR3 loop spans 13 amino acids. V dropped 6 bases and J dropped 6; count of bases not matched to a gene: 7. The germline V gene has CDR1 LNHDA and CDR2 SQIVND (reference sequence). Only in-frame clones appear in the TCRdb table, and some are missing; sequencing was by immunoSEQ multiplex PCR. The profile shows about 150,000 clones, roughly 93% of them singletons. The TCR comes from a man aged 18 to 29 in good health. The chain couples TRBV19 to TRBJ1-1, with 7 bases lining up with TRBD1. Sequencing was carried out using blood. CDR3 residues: CASRSRGQSEAFF. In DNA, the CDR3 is TGTGCCAGTAGGAGCAGGGGACAGTCTGAAGCTTTCTTT.